This entry lists 2 T cell receptor beta chains sequenced from one sample in a study of human T cells and chemical hapten exposure. TCRdb reprocessed the RACE reads via MiXCR and lists one record per CDR3 protein. The sample carries a few hundred thousand distinct CDR3 sequences, 4.8% recorded once. Time point defined: patch test 1, 2 weeks after DPC sensitization. Treatment meaning: therapeutic diphenylcyclopropenone sensitization with weekly scalp DPC. Specimen: whole blood, collected in connection with sensitization to the hapten diphenylcyclopropenone (DPC). These receptor sequences come from a woman between 45 and 65 years old with alopecia areata. Some clones in this sample may be carry-over from other donors' samples.

The chain uses TRBV5-1 and TRBJ2-5; 7 positions agree with TRBD1. Germline V gene lookup returns CDR1 SGHRS and CDR2 YFSETQ. The CDR3 runs 14 residues. The V segment lost 3 bases and the J segment 1 base; nucleotides outside the gene matches: 3. The CDR3 sequence: CASSYRDSQETQYF. DNA for the CDR3: TGCGCCAGCAGCTACCGGGACAGCCAAGAGACCCAGTACTTC.

This clonotype was counted at least ten times. This chain links TRBV29-1 with TRBJ1-6; TRBD1 matches at 9 bases. The germline V gene encodes CDR1 SQVTM and CDR2 ANQGSEA. The CDR3 loop spans 13 amino acids. The V gene end was trimmed by 6 bases and the J gene end by 5 bases; junction bases not matched to a gene: 2. The CDR3 sequence: CSVGQGNNSPLHF. In DNA, the CDR3 is TGCAGCGTCGGACAGGGGAATAATTCACCCCTCCACTTT.